This T cell receptor beta chain was sequenced during a study of cytomegalovirus exposure and HLA in healthy donors. Study-level information: HLA-typed donors contributed about 85 million unique TCRs, which were held in an early data release.

Germline loops: CDR1 SGHVS, CDR2 FNYEAQ. Deletions cut 4 bases from V and 2 bases from J, with 18 bases between. The CDR3 has 16 residues. The PCR contained 60 Vbeta and 13 Jbeta primers. Generated by immunoSEQ multiplex PCR, the TCRdb table keeps only in-frame clones and is missing some. This sample's table has approximately 100,000 clones. V gene TRBV7-6 combines with J gene TRBJ2-7, with D maybe TRBD1 (6 bases). The sequenced material came from PBMCs. The source is a man aged 50 or older in good health and CMV-seronegative. CDR3 nucleotides: TGTGCCAGCAGCTCGTACCCGCAGGGGTACACCTACGAGCAGTACTTC. Translation gives CASSSYPQGYTYEQYF.